This T cell receptor (beta chain) was captured in a study of glioma-infiltrating T cells after dendritic cell vaccination. About the research overall: Samples are from glioblastoma patients in Phase I and II dendritic cell vaccine trials. The study's findings and limits: The cohort had few patients with full blood and tumor sets. Higher TCR clonality did not directly relate to longer survival. Estimated pretreatment TIL content predicted outcome after dendritic cell vaccination.

Remarks on this clone: Its antigen is unknown. An end of the junction does not agree with germline; a read error may underlie this.

The assay was immunoSEQ multiplex PCR, and TCRdb's table has in-frame clones only and misses some. The repertoire holds just over 95,000 clones, about 79% seen once, with around 5.9% in the top ten. This TCR was recovered from a human donor with glioblastoma. The sample consisted of blood, taken before dendritic cell vaccination.

CDR3 residues: CASSFSGGSTDTQYF. In nucleotides, the CDR3 is TGTGCTAGCAGCTTCTCCGGGGGTAGCACAGATACGCAGTATTTT. The rearrangement uses TRBV7-7 and TRBJ2-3; possible D gene TRBD2, 6 bases. Germline CDR1 SSHAT, CDR2 FNYEAQ (reference sequence). The CDR3 is made up of 15 amino acids.